The entry below gives a single T cell receptor (beta chain) sequence along with its context. Its cognate antigen is unknown. The data originate from a study of cytomegalovirus exposure and HLA in healthy donors. It was with 60 Vbeta and 13 Jbeta primers that the PCR ran. Assay: immunoSEQ multiplex PCR; the TCRdb copy retains only in-frame clones and omits some. The sample lists some 120,000 clones, roughly three quarters occurring once. Regarding the study as a whole: Later findings reportedly placed an Asian-associated ancestry cluster below the approximately 630-donor mean for N-insertions. Specificity of three CMV-associated chains for CMV antigens was verified in vitro.

The sequence came from a middle-aged woman in good health and CMV-seropositive. Sequencing was performed on PBMCs.

The CDR3 loop is CASSLEQLTGTINSPLHF. In DNA form, the CDR3 reads TGTGCCAGCAGCTTAGAACAACTGACAGGAACTATTAATTCACCCCTCCACTTT. The chain carries TRBV7-8 and TRBJ1-6; possible D gene TRBD1, 6 bases. CDR3 length equals 18 residues. V lost 1 base and J lost 6, with 19 bases in between. Germline CDR1 is SGHVS and CDR2 is FQNEAQ.